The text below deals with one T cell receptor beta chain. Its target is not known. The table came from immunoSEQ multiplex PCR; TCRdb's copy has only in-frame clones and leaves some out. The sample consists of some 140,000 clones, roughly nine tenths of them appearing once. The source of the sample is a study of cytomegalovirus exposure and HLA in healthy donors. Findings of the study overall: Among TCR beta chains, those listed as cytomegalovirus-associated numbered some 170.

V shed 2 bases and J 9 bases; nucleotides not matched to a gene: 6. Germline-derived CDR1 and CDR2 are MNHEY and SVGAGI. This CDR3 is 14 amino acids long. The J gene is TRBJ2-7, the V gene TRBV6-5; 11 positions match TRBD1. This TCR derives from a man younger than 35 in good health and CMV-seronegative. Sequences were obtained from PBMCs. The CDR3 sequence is CASSYLGQGGTQYF. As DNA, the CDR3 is TGTGCCAGCAGTTACCTGGGACAGGGGGGAACGCAGTACTTC.